Reported below is one TCR beta chain. This entry belongs to a study of blood T cell repertoires in COVID-19. Background on the study: In each case, the material was cDNA or gDNA derived from T cells, B-cell-depleted T cells, or PBMCs.

Authors' data handling: Amplification from reference gene primers served as the basis for estimated nucleated cell counts. TCRdb's table, derived via immunoSEQ multiplex PCR, lists solely in-frame clones and lacks some. Clonal size and the V and J genes are those of that table, whereas D and trimming came from the DNA. The sample contains 250,000 to 300,000 clones, roughly 91% of which appear only once. Those who participated ranged in age from 18 to 89 years and resided in about two dozen US areas. The germline V gene encodes CDR1 SEHNR and CDR2 FQNEAQ (reference sequence). The CDR3 is 11 amino acids. The germline V and J ends were trimmed by 10 bases and 3 bases, with 7 bases remaining between them.

The sample was PBMCs or T cells enriched from blood (not recorded which). This sequence was found in a woman between 35 and 50 years old with acute COVID-19. V usage is TRBV7-9 and J usage is TRBJ2-1; D is ambiguous. The CDR3 DNA reads TGTGCCACCGCGGACTACAATGAGCAGTTCTTC. Translating it yields CATADYNEQFF.